The T cell receptor beta chain described here comes from a study of T cell responses to AZD1222 COVID-19 vaccine. Clones were sequenced by immunoSEQ multiplex PCR, and TCRdb holds only the in-frame ones, with some missing. The sample records roughly 120,000 clones, roughly 90% being singletons. Findings and limits, study-wide: Two doses of AZD1222 preceded a rise in Spike-specific TCR breadth and depth. Reportedly, close to half of spike-specific TCRs are directed against unmutated variant regions.

Of note for this clone: Its antigen remains unknown.

The V end lost 0 bases, the J end lost 1 base, and 16 bases lay between the germline ends. This CDR3 has 17 amino acids. Per the germline V gene, CDR1 is SGHRS and CDR2 is YFSETQ. This TCR derives from an adult who received the AZD1222 COVID-19 vaccine. This specimen was peripheral blood, taken 28 days after the second AZD1222 dose. The V and J genes are TRBV5-1 and TRBJ2-5, with a possible D match to TRBD2 (5 bases). CDR3 DNA: TGCGCCAGCAGCTTGGACACTACGGGGTATATCCAAGAGACCCAGTACTTC. Its translation is CASSLDTTGYIQETQYF.